This T cell receptor (beta chain) was found in a study of shared clonotypes between healthy human individuals. Study outcomes and limitations: Enrolling few donors narrowed the genetic and exposure-history diversity that was represented. Naive CD4 clonotypes were shared across several donors at roughly 5.5%.

It was into CD45RA+ naive and CD45RA-negative memory subsets that the CD4+ cells were split. Using immunoSEQ multiplex PCR, the repertoire was profiled, and TCRdb retains in-frame clones only, with some absent. Altogether over a million clones are present, around 74% being singletons, with the ten largest covering 1.4% to 1.5%. This CDR3 has 13 residues. Trimming pared 2 bases from V and 5 bases from J, leaving 9 bases between. Germline assignment: CDR1 SGHTA and CDR2 FQGTGA. As to this clone: Its antigen remains unidentified. This sample also contains other DNA sequences that code for the same CDR3.

Source material: memory CD4+ T cells sorted from blood. Subset described: CD45RA-negative fraction. This receptor was taken from a man aged 18 to 30 in good health. The genes are TRBV7-3 and TRBJ2-5; a weak D match, TRBD2 (6 bases). CDR3 region: CASSLGTSETQYF. For the CDR3, the DNA is TGTGCCAGCAGCTTAGGTACTAGCGAGACCCAGTACTTC.